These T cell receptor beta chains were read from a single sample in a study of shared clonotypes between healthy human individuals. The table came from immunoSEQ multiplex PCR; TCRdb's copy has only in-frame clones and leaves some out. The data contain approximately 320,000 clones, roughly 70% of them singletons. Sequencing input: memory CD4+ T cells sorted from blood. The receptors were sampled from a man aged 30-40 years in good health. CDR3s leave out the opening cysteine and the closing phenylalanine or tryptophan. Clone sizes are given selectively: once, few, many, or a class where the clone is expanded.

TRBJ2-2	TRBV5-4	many	ASSLDWGQGPGELF
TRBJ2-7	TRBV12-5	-	AGESGISYEQY
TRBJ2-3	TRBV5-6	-	ASSSLQGTDTQY
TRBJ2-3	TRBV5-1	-	ASSLPRESDTQY
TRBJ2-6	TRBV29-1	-	SVAGKFGANVLT
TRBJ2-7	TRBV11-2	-	ASSKHPYEQY
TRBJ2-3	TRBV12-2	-	ASRLEANSLHLQDTQY
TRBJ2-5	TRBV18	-	ASSRLQGQETQY
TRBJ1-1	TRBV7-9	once	ASSLAKRGATEAF
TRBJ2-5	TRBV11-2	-	ASSLGNSIGETQY
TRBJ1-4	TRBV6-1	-	ASSDSQGHYEKLF
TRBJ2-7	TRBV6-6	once	ASSYRDRGGLGQY
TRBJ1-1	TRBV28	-	ASSRTGTEAF
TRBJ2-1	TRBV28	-	ASSLWGDSERGEQF
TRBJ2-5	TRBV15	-	ATSAITGGAETQY
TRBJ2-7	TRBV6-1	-	ASSEYGSYYYEQY
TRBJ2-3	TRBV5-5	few	ASSFSPQRSTDTQY
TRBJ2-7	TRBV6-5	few	ASSYSRFQQIYEQY
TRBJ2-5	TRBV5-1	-	ASSLSGTGKQETQY
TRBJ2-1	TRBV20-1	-	SARPPGEQF
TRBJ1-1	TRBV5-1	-	ATHISGGGSTEAF
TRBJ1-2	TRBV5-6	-	ASSLVPQSGGYT
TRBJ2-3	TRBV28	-	ASSLRTDTQY
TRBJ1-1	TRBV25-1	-	ASSEFEGPITEAF
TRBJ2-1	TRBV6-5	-	ASSYDLKNNEQF
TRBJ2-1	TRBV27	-	ASSLVALSYNEQF
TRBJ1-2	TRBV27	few	ASSFKPFYGYT
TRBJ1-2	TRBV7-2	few	ASSLVLANYGYT
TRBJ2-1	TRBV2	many	ASKPRPGQSSYNEQF
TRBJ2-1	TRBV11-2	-	ASSLSGKNNEQF
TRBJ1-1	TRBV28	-	ASSLVNTAVNTEAF
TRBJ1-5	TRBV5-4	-	VPSRPFLGHDDQPQH
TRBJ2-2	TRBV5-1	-	ASSLEAGRRTGELF
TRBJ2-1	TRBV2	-	ASRGGLAGNNEQF
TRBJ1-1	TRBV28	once	ASSFNRNTEAF
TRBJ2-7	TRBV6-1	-	ASRETERGPQY
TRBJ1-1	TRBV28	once	ASSMGQPNTEAF
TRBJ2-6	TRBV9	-	ASSPRQRSGANVLT
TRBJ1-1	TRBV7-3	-	ASSPSHENTEAF
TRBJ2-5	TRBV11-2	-	ASSLVSILAGQETQY
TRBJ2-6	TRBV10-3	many	AIPGPVARGANVLT
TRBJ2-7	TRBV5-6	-	ASSLAPVAGRSYEQY
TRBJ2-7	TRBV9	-	ASSATGALWQY
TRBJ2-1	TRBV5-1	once	ASSASGLSYNEQF
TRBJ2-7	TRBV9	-	ASSVSLEDEQY
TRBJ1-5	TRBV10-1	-	ASSSRGRGGQPQH
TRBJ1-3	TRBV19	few	ASVRTNSGNTIY
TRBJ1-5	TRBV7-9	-	ASSRGDTGQPQH
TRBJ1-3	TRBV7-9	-	ASSLDPVAGNTIY
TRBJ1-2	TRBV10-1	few	VFCPGGPAGYT
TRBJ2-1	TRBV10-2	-	ASSEPGGAFYNEQF
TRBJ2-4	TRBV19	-	ASSIEVAKNIQY
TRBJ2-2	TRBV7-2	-	ASSRGRGTVGELF
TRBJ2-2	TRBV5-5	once	ASSQGIGELF
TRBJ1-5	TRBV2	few	ASSVSGNNQPQH
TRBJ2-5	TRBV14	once	ASSVAGSETQY
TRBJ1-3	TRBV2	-	ASSESRGTGNTIY
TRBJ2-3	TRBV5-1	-	ASRLAGGGTVYTQY
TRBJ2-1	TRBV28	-	ASSLRWEQF